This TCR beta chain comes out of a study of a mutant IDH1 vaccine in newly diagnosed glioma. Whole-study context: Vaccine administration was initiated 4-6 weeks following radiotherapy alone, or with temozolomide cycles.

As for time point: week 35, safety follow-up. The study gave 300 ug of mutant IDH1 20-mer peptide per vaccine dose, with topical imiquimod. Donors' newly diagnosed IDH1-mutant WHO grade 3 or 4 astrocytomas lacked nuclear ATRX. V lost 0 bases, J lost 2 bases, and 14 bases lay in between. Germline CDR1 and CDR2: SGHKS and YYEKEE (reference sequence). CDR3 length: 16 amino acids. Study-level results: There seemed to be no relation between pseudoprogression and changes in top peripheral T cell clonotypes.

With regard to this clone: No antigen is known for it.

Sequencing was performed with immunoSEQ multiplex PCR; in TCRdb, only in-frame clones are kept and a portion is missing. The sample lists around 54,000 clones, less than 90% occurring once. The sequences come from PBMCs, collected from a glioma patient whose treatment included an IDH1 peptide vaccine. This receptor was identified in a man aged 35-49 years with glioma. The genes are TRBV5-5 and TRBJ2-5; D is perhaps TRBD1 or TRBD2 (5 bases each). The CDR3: CASSLGGGGSQETQYF. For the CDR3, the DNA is TGTGCCAGCAGCTTGGGGGGTGGGGGTAGTCAAGAGACCCAGTACTTC.